This T cell receptor (beta chain) comes out of a study of blood T cell repertoires in COVID-19 (TCRdb year 2020). Regarding the research as a whole: The collaborator samples originated in the United States, Italy and Spain and spanned the acute and convalescent phases of COVID-19. The prospective study material was composed of cDNA or gDNA derived from T cells, B-cell-depleted T cells, or PBMCs. Samples came from the ongoing ImmuneRACE study (first 160 participants) plus 1,254 subjects from 6 global collaborators. Where available, HLA class I and class II types were obtained from metadata supplied by the sample provider rather than from assay-based typing. Deeply sampled blood TCRbeta repertoires from subjects exposed to, actively infected with, or recovered from COVID-19 were included in the dataset. A freely available public database, intended as a resource for researchers studying the immune response to SARS-CoV-2, is where the repertoires were released. Nearly every sample came with metadata listing a de-identified subject ID, COVID-19 status, age in years and sex.

Collaborating institutions collected whole blood in K2EDTA tubes following their own protocols. For TCRbeta analysis, collaborators shipped samples as frozen whole blood, isolated PBMCs, or DNA extracted from either of those sample types. Results the study describes overall, beyond this receptor: How much clinical and demographic metadata was included differed by source and by participant, and the metadata was provided uncurated.

TCRbeta CDR3 regions were amplified from genomic DNA by means of the immunoSEQ Assay, a bias-controlled multiplex PCR. The original methods were these. Nucleated cell counts per sample were estimated from amplification of reference gene primers within the assay. Sequence reads were collapsed and filtered to measure the absolute abundance of every unique TCRbeta CDR3 rearrangement. Productive Simpson clonality was computed per sample as the square root of Simpson's diversity index over productive rearrangements. Here the immuneACCESS table is served through TCRdb, limited to in-frame sequences with V and J called. Missing clones are a known gap in these copies; in checked studies unresolved V genes cover under half, and the rest lacks a known reason. V, J and clone size derive from that table, while D and trimming were established from the DNA sequence. The table for this sample lists over 200,000 clones; over 75% of them were counted only once. The ten most abundant clones make up approximately 5.3% of the sample.

With regard to this clone: It lacks a known antigen. Within one base of it there is no much larger clone, and no base qualities were kept.

Per the germline V gene, MNHEY is the CDR1 and SVGAGI is the CDR2. Including cysteine and phenylalanine, the CDR3 has 14 amino acids. Only CDR3 DNA is held: 42 bases, read in frame from base 1. At the junction V is shortened by 4 bases and J by 3 bases, with 12 bases in between. This chain joins TRBV6-5 to TRBJ1-1, with TRBD1 perhaps the D gene, on 5 matching bases. The receptor was derived from a human donor in a cohort sampled during active COVID-19. The specimen sequenced was peripheral blood. This receptor has the CDR3 CASSWGNRDTEAFF. The DNA sequence follows: TGTGCCAGCAGTTGGGGCAATAGGGACACTGAAGCTTTCTTT.